The 14 T cell receptor beta chains listed next were all sequenced from one sample in a study of blood T cell repertoires in COVID-19. Only in-frame clones appear in the TCRdb table, and some are missing; sequencing was by immunoSEQ multiplex PCR. The table lists roughly 500,000 clones, over 75% of them singletons. Sequencing was carried out using PBMCs or T cells enriched from blood (not recorded which). These receptors all come from a woman aged 40 to 50 who had recovered from COVID-19.

The rearrangement links TRBV5-1 to TRBJ1-6; TRBD1 agrees at 7 bases. Trimming took 4 bases from V and 5 from J; bases not matched to a gene: 3. This CDR3 contains 14 residues. Germline V gene lookup returns CDR1 SGHRS and CDR2 YFSETQ. In DNA form, the CDR3 reads TGCGCCAGCAGCCCCCAGGGGGATAATTCACCCCTCCACTTT. Encoded protein: CASSPQGDNSPLHF.

This chain joins TRBV4-2 and TRBJ2-3; TRBD2 is a possible D gene (6 bases). V lost 0 bases and J lost 4, with 17 bases in between. The CDR3 covers 17 residues. The germline gives CDR1 LGHNA, CDR2 YNFKEQ. In DNA, the CDR3 is TGTGCCAGCAGCCAAGATCGAAGGAGGGATGGATCAGATACGCAGTATTTT. Translated, it gives CASSQDRRRDGSDTQYF.

This chain joins TRBV11-3 and TRBJ2-3, with 9 bases lining up with TRBD2. The CDR3 runs 15 residues. In germline, CDR1 is SGHNT, CDR2 YENEEA. The ends lost 3 bases at V and 4 bases at J; junction bases unmatched: 5. CDR3 nucleotide sequence: TGTGCCAGCAGCTTGGAGGGACTAGCCGCAGATACGCAGTATTTT. It yields the protein CASSLEGLAADTQYF.

The J gene is TRBJ1-3, the V gene TRBV4-3, with D possibly matching TRBD1 (5 bases). Between the trimmed V and J ends, which lost 4 bases and 0 bases, there was a span of 10 bases. This CDR3 spans 15 amino acids. Per germline, CDR1 LGHNA and CDR2 YSLEER. CDR3 in amino acids: CASSLYTGSGNTIYF. CDR3 DNA: TGCGCCAGCAGCCTGTACACAGGCTCTGGAAACACCATATATTTT.

This chain links TRBV27 with TRBJ1-2, with 7 bases aligning to TRBD1. The CDR3 contains 16 residues. The ends lost 5 bases at V and 1 base at J; junction bases unmatched: 10. Germline V gene lookup returns CDR1 MNHEY and CDR2 SMNVEV (reference sequence). The CDR3 region is CASSKQTGTLNYGYTF. The CDR3 bases are TGTGCCAGCAGTAAGCAGACAGGGACCCTTAACTATGGCTACACCTTC.

The J gene is TRBJ1-1, the V gene TRBV11-3; perhaps TRBD1 as D (5 bases). The V and J ends lost 3 bases and 6 bases respectively, with 17 bases between them. The CDR3 sequence is 15 residues long. Germline-derived CDR1 and CDR2 are SGHNT and YENEEA. The CDR3 bases are TGTGCCAGCAGCTTTACCCGGGACGGGAGGTCTGAAGCTTTCTTT. This gives the protein CASSFTRDGRSEAFF.

This rearrangement joins TRBV6-5 to TRBJ1-1, with 9 bases identical to TRBD1. The CDR3 runs to 15 residues. J was trimmed by 6 bases and V by 5 bases; bases with no gene match: 10. The germline V gene has CDR1 MNHEY and CDR2 SVGAGI. CDR3 protein: CASSRAIDRGAEAFF. DNA of the CDR3: TGTGCCAGCAGTCGAGCTATTGACAGGGGGGCTGAAGCTTTCTTT.

The chain has TRBV7-9 and TRBJ2-5, with D possibly TRBD2 on 5 matching bases. V was pared by 7 bases and J by 2 bases, with 17 bases between. CDR1 and CDR2 from the germline V gene are SEHNR and FQNEAQ (reference sequence). This CDR3 region has 15 residues. The CDR3 bases are TGTGCCAGCACCATCGAGGGTGGGGTGCAAGAGACCCAGTACTTC. This sequence encodes CASTIEGGVQETQYF.

The chain links TRBV20-1 to TRBJ1-2; D not certain. Germline V gene sequence: CDR1 DFQATT, CDR2 SNEGSKA (reference sequence). Trimming removed 3 bases at V and 5 bases at J, with 10 bases between. CDR3 size: 12 residues. CDR3 DNA: TGCAGTGCTAGTGCACAGTCATATGGCTACACCTTC. The encoded protein is CSASAQSYGYTF.

The gene calls are TRBV4-1 and TRBJ2-7; possibly TRBD1 for D (6 bases). The CDR3 extends over 14 amino acids. Germline assignment: CDR1 MGHRA and CDR2 YSYEKL. V was pared by 6 bases and J by 6 bases, with 18 bases between. For the CDR3, the DNA is TGCGCCAGCAGGTCCTTCGGGACACTGGTCGAGCAGTACTTC. This sequence encodes CASRSFGTLVEQYF.

The gene calls are TRBV19 and TRBJ1-6; TRBD1 is a possible D gene (5 bases). Germline-derived CDR1 and CDR2 are LNHDA and SQIVND (reference sequence). CDR3 length: 16 amino acids. Trimming removed 3 bases from V and 2 bases from J, with 11 bases in between. Written as DNA, the CDR3 is TGTGCCAGTAGTATCCCCGGGGGTGCCTATAATTCACCCCTCCACTTT. This encodes CASSIPGGAYNSPLHF.

The rearrangement uses TRBV15 and TRBJ2-4; 9 bases fit TRBD1. Looked up from germline, CDR1 is LNHNV and CDR2 is YYDKDF (reference sequence). This CDR3 has 16 residues. J lost 4 bases, V lost 0 bases, and 4 bases had no gene match. CDR3 residues: CATSREGTGPKNIQYF. In DNA, the CDR3 is TGTGCCACCAGCAGAGAAGGGACAGGGCCAAAAAACATTCAGTACTTC.

The chain carries TRBV12-3 or TRBV12-4 and TRBJ1-5; D unclear. Between the trimmed V and J ends, which lost 5 bases and 3 bases, there was a span of 8 bases. The CDR3 runs 13 residues. CDR3 region: CASSVRLNQPQHF. The CDR3 DNA sequence: TGTGCCAGCAGTGTAAGACTCAATCAGCCCCAGCATTTT.

The gene calls are TRBV29-1 and TRBJ1-1; 8 bases are a match to TRBD1. This CDR3 is built from 14 residues. The V segment lost 4 bases and the J segment 4 bases; nucleotides outside the gene matches: 8. The germline CDR1 and CDR2 sequences are SQVTM and ANQGSEA. The CDR3 nucleotides are TGCAGCGTTGGAGGACAGGGATCTCCCACTGAAGCTTTCTTT. This sequence encodes CSVGGQGSPTEAFF.